Listed below are T cell receptor beta chains from one sample, sequenced in a study of T cell responses to AZD1222 COVID-19 vaccine. This table comes from immunoSEQ multiplex PCR, and its TCRdb copy is limited to in-frame clones, with some not included. The repertoire consists of around 160,000 clones, with around 94% occurring once and the leading ten covering approximately 0.6%. Specimen: peripheral blood, collected on day 0 of AZD1222 vaccination. Receptor source: an adult in good health. Each CDR3 is given with its conserved first and last residue. The order of the fields is V gene, CDR3 protein.

TRBV27 CASSFRTSGNTGELFF
TRBV5-1 CASCLNHPSTDTQYF
TRBV3-1/TRBV3-2 CASSPGGSSGNTIYF
TRBV3-1/TRBV3-2 CASSQDLGGAANTEAFF
TRBV14 CASSQTDTGAVGTEAFF
TRBV20-1 CSAATAYEQYF
TRBV7-8 CASSAPRMVGPLNTEAFF
TRBV19 CASSIAAKSSGNTIYF
TRBV6-5 CASSYEGLAGAKQYF
TRBV27 CATQTGVLSYEQYF
TRBV3-1/TRBV3-2 CASSQAGNTIYF
TRBV3-1/TRBV3-2 CASSQGRGGQYF
TRBV4-1 CASSSPARGPQHF
TRBV5-5 CASSRGQGRSLEAFF
TRBV29-1 CSVVPSGTEFF
TRBV11-2 CASSRLGNIQYF
TRBV2 CASNGRTTHNEQFF